Below, 32 T cell receptor beta chains from the same sample are listed, as sequenced in a study of identifying expanded T cells in peripheral blood. The protocol was immunoSEQ multiplex PCR, while the TCRdb copy is restricted to in-frame clones and leaves out a portion. The sample includes about 100,000 clones, approximately 83% of them seen just once. Sequences were obtained from blood. The receptors derive from a person aged 18 to 75 in good health.

V is TRBV13 and J is TRBJ2-7, with D perhaps TRBD1 (5 bases). Germline V gene data show CDR1 as PRHDT and CDR2 as FYEKMQ (reference sequence). Trimming pared 5 bases from V and 6 bases from J, leaving 17 bases between. The CDR3 is 14 amino acids. The CDR3 loop reads CASSDRLGAPEQYF. CDR3 coding DNA: TGTGCCAGCAGCGACCGTCTTGGGGCCCCCGAGCAGTACTTC.

The V call is TRBV27, the J call TRBJ1-2; D may be TRBD1 (5 bases). V lost 6 bases and J lost 8, with 13 bases in between. In germline, CDR1 is MNHEY, CDR2 SMNVEV (reference sequence). The CDR3 contains 12 residues. For the CDR3, the DNA is TGTGCCAGCAGGACCAGGAGGGGCGGCTACACCTTC. Its translation: CASRTRRGGYTF.

The chain links TRBV7-2 to TRBJ2-2, with 7 bases fitting TRBD1. CDR1 and CDR2 (germline): SGHTA, FQGNSA. The length of the CDR3 is 17 residues. The J segment lost 0 bases and the V segment lost 5 bases, leaving 9 bases of the junction unmatched. The DNA of the CDR3 is TGTGCCAGCAGCGCAAAGACAGGGCCCGCGAACACCGGGGAGCTGTTTTTT. This encodes CASSAKTGPANTGELFF.

The chain joins TRBV11-2 to TRBJ2-7; TRBD2 agrees at 10 bases. V dropped 1 base and J dropped 5; count of bases not matched to a gene: 17. CDR3 size: 19 residues. Germline CDR1 is SGHAT and CDR2 is FQNNGV. The chain's CDR3 is CASSLGASGGARVDHEQYF. For the CDR3, the DNA is TGTGCCAGCAGCTTAGGTGCTAGCGGGGGTGCCCGGGTTGATCACGAGCAGTACTTC.

In its sample, this clone was seen once. The rearrangement joins TRBV18 to TRBJ2-5; D gene uncertain. V was pared by 3 bases and J by 0 bases, with 5 bases between. CDR3 length: 13 residues. From germline, CDR1 is KGHSH and CDR2 LQKENI. The CDR3 DNA sequence: TGTGCCAGCTCACCCCGGGACCAAGAGACCCAGTACTTC. Encoded protein: CASSPRDQETQYF.

The chain carries TRBV11-3 and TRBJ2-3; D is perhaps TRBD2 (5 bases). Germline V gene lookup returns CDR1 SGHNT and CDR2 YENEEA. The CDR3 loop spans 16 amino acids. The V end was cut by 1 base, the J end by 4 bases, with 15 bases between. In nucleotides, the CDR3 is TGTGCCAGCAGCTTAGTCGGGCCAGGACTTTCAGATACGCAGTATTTT. Translating gives CASSLVGPGLSDTQYF.

The CDR3 spells CAGGQGDSPLHF. DNA of the CDR3: TGTGCCGGCGGACAGGGGGACTCACCCCTCCACTTT. The chain carries TRBV28 and TRBJ1-6; TRBD1 agrees at 10 bases. V was pared by 11 bases and J by 10 bases, with 5 bases of the junction left unmatched. Germline CDR1 MDHEN, CDR2 SYDVKM. This CDR3 is built from 12 residues.

V usage is TRBV15 and J usage is TRBJ1-4; 8 bases line up with TRBD1. V lost 1 base to trimming and J lost 6 bases; unmatched junction nucleotides: 4. CDR3 size: 15 residues. Germline V gene lookup returns CDR1 LNHNV and CDR2 YYDKDF (reference sequence). CDR3 residues: CATSRVAGGYEKLFF. For the CDR3, the DNA is TGTGCCACCAGCAGAGTCGCAGGGGGCTATGAAAAACTGTTTTTT.

The gene calls are TRBV7-9 and TRBJ2-1; TRBD2 might be the D (6 bases). The CDR3 loop spans 15 amino acids. Germline V gives CDR1 SEHNR, CDR2 FQNEAQ (reference sequence). The germline V and J ends were trimmed by 2 bases and 0 bases, with 8 bases remaining between them. This chain's CDR3 is CASSLSGSSYNEQFF. CDR3 DNA: TGTGCCAGCAGCTTATCCGGGAGCTCCTACAATGAGCAGTTCTTC.

The CDR3 coding sequence is TGTGCCTGGAGTAGAAGCACTGAAGCTTTCTTT. Translating it yields CAWSRSTEAFF. The chain joins TRBV30 to TRBJ1-1; D unclear. V shed 2 bases and J shed 4 bases, with 5 bases lying between them. CDR3 length equals 11 residues. Germline V lookup: CDR1 GTSNPN, CDR2 SVGIG (reference sequence).

This clone came up a few times. This sequence joins TRBV19 and TRBJ1-5; D call uncertain. Trimming cost V 6 bases and J 4 bases, with 7 bases left between them. The CDR3 has 12 amino acids. Germline V gives CDR1 LNHDA, CDR2 SQIVND (reference sequence). In nucleotides, the CDR3 is TGTGCCAGTAGCGATACTAATCAGCCCCAGCATTTT. It specifies CASSDTNQPQHF.

The table lists this clone with a count of one. This chain joins TRBV11-2 and TRBJ1-1; the D gene is possibly TRBD1 (6 bases). The CDR3 contains 16 residues. CDR1 and CDR2 from the germline V gene are SGHAT and FQNNGV. V was pared by 5 bases and J by 2 bases, with 18 bases between. The CDR3 nucleotides are TGTGCCAGCAGCCCCACCGGGCTGGGACAAAACACTGAAGCTTTCTTT. This gives the protein CASSPTGLGQNTEAFF.

This clone has just one count. The chain links TRBV11-3 to TRBJ2-7, with 8 bases aligning to TRBD1. The CDR3 has 16 amino acids. Germline values: CDR1 SGHNT, CDR2 YENEEA. The V and J ends lost 5 bases and 2 bases, in that order; junction bases with no gene match: 11. CDR3 nucleotide sequence: TGTGCCAGCAGCCCGCAGGGGGCCGGAATCCCCTACGAGCAGTACTTC. It translates to CASSPQGAGIPYEQYF.

DNA of the CDR3: TGCGCCAGCAGCTTAGGGGGGACTGAGCAGTTCTTC. It codes for CASSLGGTEQFF. The chain employs TRBV5-1 and TRBJ2-1, with D possibly being TRBD1 or TRBD2 (6 bases each). This CDR3 has 12 amino acids. V was pared by 2 bases and J by 9 bases, with 9 bases between. The germline gives CDR1 SGHRS, CDR2 YFSETQ.

V and J are TRBV11-2 and TRBJ1-2, with TRBD1 matching over 8 bases. CDR3 length: 15 amino acids. The V and J ends lost 1 base and 2 bases, in that order; junction bases with no gene match: 3. Germline V CDR1 and CDR2: SGHAT, FQNNGV. Here the CDR3 reads CASSLGGQDNYGYTF. CDR3 DNA: TGTGCCAGCAGCTTAGGGGGACAGGACAACTATGGCTACACCTTC. The entire variable domain, with the rest obtained from reference TRBV11-2 and TRBJ1-2, is as follows: EAGVAQSPRYKIIEKRQSVAFWCNPISGHATLYWYQQILGQGPKLLIQFQNNGVVDDSQLPKDRFSAERLKGVDSTLKIQPAKLEDSAVYLCASSLGGQDNYGYTFGSGTRLTVV.

The V call is TRBV2, the J call TRBJ2-5; 7 bases match TRBD1. The CDR3 is made up of 15 amino acids. The J segment lost 2 bases and the V segment lost 1 base, leaving 4 bases of the junction unmatched. The germline gives CDR1 SNHLY, CDR2 FYNNEI. CDR3 in DNA: TGTGCCAGCAGTGAAGGGGGGACAGCGCAAGAGACCCAGTACTTC. Translating it yields CASSEGGTAQETQYF.

The chain recombines TRBV4-3 with TRBJ1-5; no clear D gene. This CDR3 is 17 amino acids long. Trimming pared 0 bases from V and 4 bases from J, leaving 16 bases between. The germline gives CDR1 LGHNA, CDR2 YSLEER. The CDR3 DNA is TGCGCCAGCAGCCAAGAAGTACGGGGTACCCTTAATCAGCCCCAGCATTTT. Translated, it gives CASSQEVRGTLNQPQHF.

The rearrangement links TRBV25-1 to TRBJ2-2, with D possibly being TRBD1 or TRBD2 (5 bases each). The germline V gene has CDR1 MGHDK and CDR2 SYGVNS. The V end lost 4 bases, the J end lost 2 bases, and 14 bases lay between the germline ends. This CDR3 contains 16 residues. CDR3 amino acids: CASSAHPGTNTGELFF. In DNA, the CDR3 is TGTGCCAGCAGTGCCCACCCCGGGACCAACACCGGGGAGCTGTTTTTT.

The CDR3, as DNA: TGTGCCAGCAGCTTAGTACCGGGCGAGCAGTACTTC. Translated, it gives CASSLVPGEQYF. The chain is built from TRBV6-6 and TRBJ2-7; no clear D gene. There are 12 residues in the CDR3. CDR1 and CDR2 (germline): MNHNY, SVGAGI (reference sequence). Trimming cost V 6 bases and J 6 bases, with 12 bases left between them.

V and J are TRBV18 and TRBJ1-5; D gene uncertain. The CDR3 spans 14 residues. V gave up 5 bases and J gave up 5 bases, with 13 bases separating them. Germline lookup yields CDR1 KGHSH and CDR2 LQKENI. This chain's CDR3 is CASSGYPRDQPQHF. The CDR3 region has the DNA TGTGCCAGCTCAGGGTACCCCCGAGATCAGCCCCAGCATTTT.

The genes are TRBV2 and TRBJ2-2, with D unclear. The CDR3 runs to 15 residues. From germline, CDR1 is SNHLY and CDR2 FYNNEI. Trimming took off 5 bases at V and 0 bases at J, with 10 bases between the two ends. The DNA of the CDR3 is TGTGCCAGCAGTTTCGCCATCGCGAACACCGGGGAGCTGTTTTTT. Residues: CASSFAIANTGELFF.

The V call is TRBV18, the J call TRBJ2-1, with 9 bases aligning to TRBD1. Germline V gives CDR1 KGHSH, CDR2 LQKENI. This CDR3 is 17 amino acids long. V was pared by 6 bases and J by 6 bases, with 15 bases of the junction left unmatched. The CDR3 here is CASSDSRPGQGTNEQFF. CDR3 sequence (DNA): TGTGCCAGCTCGGACTCTCGACCGGGACAGGGTACCAATGAGCAGTTCTTC.

This clone was recorded once. The CDR3 nucleotides are TGTGCAAGTCGCCCTAAACGTCAGCCTGGCTACACCTTC. Its protein is CASRPKRQPGYTF. V gene TRBV12-2 combines with J gene TRBJ1-2. TRBV12-2 is reported as a pseudogene. The CDR3 spans 13 residues.

The DNA of the CDR3 is TGTGCCAGCAGCCGATCCCACAGGGACACCGGGGAGCTGTTTTTT. Encoded protein: CASSRSHRDTGELFF. The genes are TRBV7-2 and TRBJ2-2; possible D gene TRBD1, 6 bases. Germline CDR1 and CDR2: SGHTA and FQGNSA. V lost 5 bases and J lost 3, with 13 bases in between. The CDR3 contains 15 residues.

This chain uses TRBV7-2 with TRBJ2-1; 9 bases match TRBD2. Unmatched junction bases numbered 17, after V lost 4 bases and J lost 7 bases. The CDR3 extends over 18 amino acids. Per germline, CDR1 SGHTA and CDR2 FQGNSA. CDR3 residues: CASSSLPGAGGKYNEQFF. In DNA form, the CDR3 reads TGTGCCAGCAGCTCACTCCCGGGAGCGGGGGGAAAATATAATGAGCAGTTCTTC.

The rearrangement joins TRBV4-3 to TRBJ2-5; possibly TRBD2 for D (8 bases). The CDR3 extends over 15 amino acids. Germline V lookup: CDR1 LGHNA, CDR2 YSLEER. Between the trimmed V and J ends, which lost 3 bases and 5 bases, there was a span of 16 bases. The CDR3 spells CASSQLPGGGETQYF. DNA for the CDR3: TGCGCCAGCAGCCAGCTCCCGGGAGGGGGCGAGACCCAGTACTTC.

The genes are TRBV7-6 and TRBJ1-2, with 9 bases identical to TRBD1. Trimming removed 5 bases from V and 8 bases from J; junction bases left unmatched: 9. Germline lookup yields CDR1 SGHVS and CDR2 FNYEAQ. The CDR3 runs to 14 residues. In nucleotides, the CDR3 is TGTGCCAGCAGCACGAACGACAGGGGGAACGGCTACACCTTC. Its translation is CASSTNDRGNGYTF.

CDR3 amino acids: CASSEARTIYGYTF. The DNA for the CDR3 is TGCGCCAGCAGTGAAGCCAGGACTATCTATGGCTACACCTTC. The chain carries TRBV10-2 and TRBJ1-2; D unresolved. Trimming took off 3 bases at V and 4 bases at J, with 12 bases between the two ends. The germline gives CDR1 WSHSY, CDR2 SAAADI. The CDR3 has 14 amino acids.

This sequence joins TRBV10-3 and TRBJ2-7; D may be TRBD1 or TRBD2 (6 bases each). In germline, CDR1 is ENHRY, CDR2 SYGVKD. This CDR3 is built from 16 residues. The germline V and J ends were trimmed by 4 bases and 0 bases, with 16 bases remaining between them. DNA for the CDR3: TGTGCCATCAGTGTTTATGTCGGGGGCAGCTCCTACGAGCAGTACTTC. Translation gives CAISVYVGGSSYEQYF.

The gene calls are TRBV5-6 and TRBJ1-1, with D unclear. V was trimmed by 2 bases and J by 8 bases, leaving 13 bases between them. Germline V lookup: CDR1 SGHDT, CDR2 YYEEEE. The CDR3 is made up of 13 amino acids. DNA for the CDR3: TGTGCCAGCAGCTTAGTCGGACTTGTCGAAGCTTTCTTT. Residues: CASSLVGLVEAFF.

The chain carries TRBV6-1 and TRBJ1-1; D perhaps matches TRBD1 (6 bases). Germline V gene lookup returns CDR1 MNHNS and CDR2 SASEGT. Trimming shortened V by 4 bases and J by 2 bases, and 8 bases separated the two germline ends. The CDR3 is 13 residues long. The CDR3 DNA follows: TGTGCCAGCAGTGCGGACAGCAACACTGAAGCTTTCTTT. The encoded protein is CASSADSNTEAFF.

The chain has TRBV4-3 and TRBJ2-1; 8 bases agree with TRBD1. The CDR3 totals 19 residues. Germline V gene data show CDR1 as LGHNA and CDR2 as YSLEER. With V trimmed by 0 bases and J by 8 bases, 18 bases remained unmatched. The CDR3 DNA is TGCGCCAGCAGCCAAGAATCTTCGGTCGGCAGGGGGCTATGGGATGAGCAGTTCTTC. Its protein product is CASSQESSVGRGLWDEQFF.